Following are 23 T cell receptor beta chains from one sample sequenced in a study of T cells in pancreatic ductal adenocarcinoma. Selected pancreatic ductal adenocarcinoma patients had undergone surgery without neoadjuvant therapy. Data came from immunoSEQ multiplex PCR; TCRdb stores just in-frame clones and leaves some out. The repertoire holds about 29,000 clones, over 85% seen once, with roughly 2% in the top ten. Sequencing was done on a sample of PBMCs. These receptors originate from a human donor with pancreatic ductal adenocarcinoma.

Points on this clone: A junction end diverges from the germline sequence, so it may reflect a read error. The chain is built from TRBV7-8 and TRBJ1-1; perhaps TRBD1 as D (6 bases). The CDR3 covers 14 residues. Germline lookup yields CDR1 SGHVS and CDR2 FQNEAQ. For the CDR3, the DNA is TGTGCCGGCAGCTTAGCGGGGGCGCGGTCTGAAGCTTTCTTT. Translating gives CAGSLAGARSEAFF.

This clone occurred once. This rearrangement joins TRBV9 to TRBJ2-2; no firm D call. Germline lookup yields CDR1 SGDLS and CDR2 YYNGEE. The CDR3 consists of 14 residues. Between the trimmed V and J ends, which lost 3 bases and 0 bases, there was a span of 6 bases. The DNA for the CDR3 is TGTGCCAGCAGCGCCCGGACGAACACCGGGGAGCTGTTTTTT. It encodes CASSARTNTGELFF.

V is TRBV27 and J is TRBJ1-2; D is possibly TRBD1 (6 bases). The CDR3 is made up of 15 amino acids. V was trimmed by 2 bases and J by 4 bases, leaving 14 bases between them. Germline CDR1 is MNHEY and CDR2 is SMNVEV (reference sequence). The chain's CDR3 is CASSLNYAGAYGYTF. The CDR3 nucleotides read TGTGCCAGCAGTTTAAACTACGCAGGGGCCTATGGCTACACCTTC.

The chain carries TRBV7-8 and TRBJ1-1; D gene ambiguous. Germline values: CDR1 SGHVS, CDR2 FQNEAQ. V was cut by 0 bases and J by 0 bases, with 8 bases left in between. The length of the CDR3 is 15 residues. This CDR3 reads CASSLAGGVNTEAFF. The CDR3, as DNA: TGTGCCAGCAGCTTAGCTGGCGGCGTGAACACTGAAGCTTTCTTT.

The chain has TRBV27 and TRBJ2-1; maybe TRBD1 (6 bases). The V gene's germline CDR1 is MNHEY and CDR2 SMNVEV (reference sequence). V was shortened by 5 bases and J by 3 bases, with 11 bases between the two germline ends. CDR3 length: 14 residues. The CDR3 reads CASSVQGSYNEQFF. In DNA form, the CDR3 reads TGTGCCAGCAGTGTACAGGGAAGCTACAATGAGCAGTTCTTC.

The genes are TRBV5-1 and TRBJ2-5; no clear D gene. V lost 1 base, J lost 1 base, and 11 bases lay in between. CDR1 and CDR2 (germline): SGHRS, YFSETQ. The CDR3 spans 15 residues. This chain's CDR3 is CASSLTMLSQETQYF. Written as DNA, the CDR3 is TGCGCCAGCAGCTTGACAATGCTAAGCCAAGAGACCCAGTACTTC.

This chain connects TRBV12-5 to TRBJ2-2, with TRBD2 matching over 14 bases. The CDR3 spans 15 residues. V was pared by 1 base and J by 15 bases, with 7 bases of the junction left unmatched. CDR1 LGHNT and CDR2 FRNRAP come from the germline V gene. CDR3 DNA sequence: TGTGCTAGTGGTTTGGACACCGGGACTAGCGGGAGTTTGTTTTTT. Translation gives CASGLDTGTSGSLFF. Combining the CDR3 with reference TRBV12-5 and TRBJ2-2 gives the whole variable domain DARVTQTPRHKVTEMGQEVTMRCQPILGHNTVFWYRQTMMQGLELLAYFRNRAPLDDSGMPKDRFSAEMPDATLATLKIQPSEPRDSAVYFCASGLDTGTSGSLFFGEGSRLTVL.

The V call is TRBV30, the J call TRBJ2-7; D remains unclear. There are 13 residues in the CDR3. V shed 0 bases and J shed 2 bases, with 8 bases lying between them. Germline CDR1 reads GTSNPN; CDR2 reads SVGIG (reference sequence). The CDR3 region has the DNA TGTGCCTGGAGTGTAACCCCAGCCTACGAGCAGTACTTC. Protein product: CAWSVTPAYEQYF.

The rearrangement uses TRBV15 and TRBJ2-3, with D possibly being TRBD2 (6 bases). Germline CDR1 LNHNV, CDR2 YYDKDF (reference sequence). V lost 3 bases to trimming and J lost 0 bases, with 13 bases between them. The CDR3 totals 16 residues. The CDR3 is CATSRRLGTSTDTQYF. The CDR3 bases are TGTGCCACCAGCAGGAGACTAGGGACTAGCACAGATACGCAGTATTTT.

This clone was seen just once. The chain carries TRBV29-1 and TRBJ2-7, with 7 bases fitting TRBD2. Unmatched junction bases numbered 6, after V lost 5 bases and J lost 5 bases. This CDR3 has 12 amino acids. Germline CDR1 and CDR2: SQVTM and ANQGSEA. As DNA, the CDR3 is TGCAGCGTTAGTTCCAGCGGGAACGAGCAGTACTTC. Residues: CSVSSSGNEQYF.

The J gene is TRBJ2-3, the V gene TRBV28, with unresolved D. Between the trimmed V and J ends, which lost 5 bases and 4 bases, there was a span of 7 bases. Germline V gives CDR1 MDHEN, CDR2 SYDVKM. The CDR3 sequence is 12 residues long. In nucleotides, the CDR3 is TGTGCCAGCAGTCCAAGATCAGATACGCAGTATTTT. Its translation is CASSPRSDTQYF.

The CDR3 DNA reads as TGCGCCAGCAGCCAAGATAGGGGCTCGTATCTAGCCAAAAACATTCAGTACTTC. The encoded protein is CASSQDRGSYLAKNIQYF. The chain employs TRBV4-1 and TRBJ2-4; D is possibly TRBD1 (5 bases). This CDR3 region has 18 residues. V lost 0 bases, J lost 0 bases, and 15 bases lay in between. Germline CDR1 reads MGHRA; CDR2 reads YSYEKL.

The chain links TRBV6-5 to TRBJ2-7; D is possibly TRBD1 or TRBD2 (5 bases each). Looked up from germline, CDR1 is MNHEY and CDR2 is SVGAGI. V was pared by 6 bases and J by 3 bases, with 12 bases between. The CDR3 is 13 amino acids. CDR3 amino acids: CASSSGTHYEQYF. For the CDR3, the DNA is TGTGCCAGCAGCTCCGGGACCCACTACGAGCAGTACTTC.

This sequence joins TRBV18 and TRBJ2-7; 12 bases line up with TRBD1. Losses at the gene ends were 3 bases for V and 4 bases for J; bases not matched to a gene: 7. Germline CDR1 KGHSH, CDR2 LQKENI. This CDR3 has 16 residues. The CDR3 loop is CASSPRGTGGAYEQYF. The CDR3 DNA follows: TGTGCCAGCTCACCTCGGGGGACAGGGGGCGCATACGAGCAGTACTTC.

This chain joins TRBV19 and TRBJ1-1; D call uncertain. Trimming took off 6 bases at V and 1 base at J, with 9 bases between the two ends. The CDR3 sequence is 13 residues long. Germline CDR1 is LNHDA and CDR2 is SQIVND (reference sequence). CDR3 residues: CASRQLSNTEAFF. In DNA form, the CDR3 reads TGTGCCAGTAGGCAACTTTCGAACACTGAAGCTTTCTTT. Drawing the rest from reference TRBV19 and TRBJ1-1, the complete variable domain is DGGITQSPKYLFRKEGQNVTLSCEQNLNHDAMYWYRQDPGQGLRLIYYSQIVNDFQKGDIAEGYSVSREKKESFPLTVTSAQKNPTAFYLCASRQLSNTEAFFGQGTRLTVV.

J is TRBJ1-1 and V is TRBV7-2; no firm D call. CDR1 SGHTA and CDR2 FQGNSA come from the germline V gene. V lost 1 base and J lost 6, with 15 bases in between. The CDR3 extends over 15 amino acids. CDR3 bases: TGTGCCAGCAGCTTAGTAACGGGGAGGACTTCTGAAGCTTTCTTT. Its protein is CASSLVTGRTSEAFF.

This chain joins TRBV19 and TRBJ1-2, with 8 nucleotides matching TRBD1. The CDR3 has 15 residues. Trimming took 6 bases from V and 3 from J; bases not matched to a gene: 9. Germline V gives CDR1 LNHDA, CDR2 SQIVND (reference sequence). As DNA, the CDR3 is TGTGCCAGTAGCCCCCGCCCACAGGGGGACTATGGCTACACCTTC. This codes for CASSPRPQGDYGYTF.

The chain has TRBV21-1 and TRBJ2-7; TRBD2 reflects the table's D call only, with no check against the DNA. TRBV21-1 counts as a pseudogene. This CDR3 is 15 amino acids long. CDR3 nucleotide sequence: TGTGCCAGCAGCATCGGGACTAGCGGGGTCTACGAGCAGTACTTC. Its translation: CASSIGTSGVYEQYF.

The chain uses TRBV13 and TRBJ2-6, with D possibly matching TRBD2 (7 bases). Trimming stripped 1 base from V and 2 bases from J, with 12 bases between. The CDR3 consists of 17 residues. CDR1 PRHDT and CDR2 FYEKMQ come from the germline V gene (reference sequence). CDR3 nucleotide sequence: TGTGCCAGCAGCTTAGAGGGGGGAGGGCCTGGGGCCAACGTCCTGACTTTC. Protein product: CASSLEGGGPGANVLTF. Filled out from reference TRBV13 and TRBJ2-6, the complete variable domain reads AAGVIQSPRHLIKEKRETATLKCYPIPRHDTVYWYQQGPGQDPQFLISFYEKMQSDKGSIPDRFSAQQFSDYHSELNMSSLELGDSALYFCASSLEGGGPGANVLTFGAGSRLTVL.

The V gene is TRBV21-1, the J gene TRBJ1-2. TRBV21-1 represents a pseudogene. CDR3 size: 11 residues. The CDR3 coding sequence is TGTGCCAGTCCCCCTAACTATGGCTACACCTTC. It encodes CASPPNYGYTF.

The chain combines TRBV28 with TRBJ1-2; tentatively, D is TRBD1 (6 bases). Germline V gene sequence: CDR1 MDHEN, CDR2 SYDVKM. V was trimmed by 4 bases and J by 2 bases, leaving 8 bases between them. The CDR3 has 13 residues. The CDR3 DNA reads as TGTGCCAGCAGTTCGGGACAAAACTATGGCTACACCTTC. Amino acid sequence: CASSSGQNYGYTF.

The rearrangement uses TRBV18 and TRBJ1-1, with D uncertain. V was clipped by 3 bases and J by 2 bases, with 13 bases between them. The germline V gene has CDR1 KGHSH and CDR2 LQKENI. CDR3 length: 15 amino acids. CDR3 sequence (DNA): TGTGCCAGCTCACCTCCCGGAGGGTTAAACACTGAAGCTTTCTTT. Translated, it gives CASSPPGGLNTEAFF.

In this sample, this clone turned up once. CDR3 protein: CASSPNIQGNTQYF. The CDR3 nucleotides are TGTGCCAGCTCACCCAACATACAAGGGAATACGCAGTATTTT. V and J are TRBV18 and TRBJ2-3; D gene ambiguous. In germline, CDR1 is KGHSH, CDR2 LQKENI. The CDR3 loop spans 14 amino acids. Trimming removed 3 bases from V and 7 bases from J, with 14 bases in between.